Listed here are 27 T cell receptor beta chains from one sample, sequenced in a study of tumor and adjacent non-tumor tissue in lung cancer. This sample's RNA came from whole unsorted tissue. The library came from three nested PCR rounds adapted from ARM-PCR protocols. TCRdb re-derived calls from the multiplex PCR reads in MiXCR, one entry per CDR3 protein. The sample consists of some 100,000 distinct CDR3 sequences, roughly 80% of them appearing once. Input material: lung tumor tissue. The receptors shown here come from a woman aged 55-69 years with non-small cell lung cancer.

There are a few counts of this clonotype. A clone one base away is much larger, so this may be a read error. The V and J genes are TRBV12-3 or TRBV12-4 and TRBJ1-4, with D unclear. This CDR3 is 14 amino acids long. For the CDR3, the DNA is TGTACCAGCAGTTTCCAGGCGTCTAATGAAAAACTGTTTTTT. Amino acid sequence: CTSSFQASNEKLFF.

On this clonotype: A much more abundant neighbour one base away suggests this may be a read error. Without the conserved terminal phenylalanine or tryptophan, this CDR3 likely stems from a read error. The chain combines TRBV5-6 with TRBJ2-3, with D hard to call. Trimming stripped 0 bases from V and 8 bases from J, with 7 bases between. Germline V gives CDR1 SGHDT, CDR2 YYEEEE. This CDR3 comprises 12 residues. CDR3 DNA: TGTGCCAGCAGCTTGGAACACCGTACGCAGTATTAT. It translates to CASSLEHRTQYY.

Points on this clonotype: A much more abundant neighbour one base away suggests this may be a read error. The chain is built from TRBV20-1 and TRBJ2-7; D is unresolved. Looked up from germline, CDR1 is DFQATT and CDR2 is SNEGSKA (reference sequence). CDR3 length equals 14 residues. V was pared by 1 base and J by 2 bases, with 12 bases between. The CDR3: CSARVTTKTYEQYF. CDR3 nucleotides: TGCAGTGCTAGAGTAACGACGAAAACCTACGAGCAGTACTTC.

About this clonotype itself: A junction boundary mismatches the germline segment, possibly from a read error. The CDR3 region has the DNA TGTGCCAGCAGTTTATTCAGGGCTGGCTCCTGCGAGCAGTACTTC. This codes for CASSLFRAGSCEQYF. The chain uses TRBV28 and TRBJ2-7, with D maybe TRBD1 (5 bases). The CDR3 has 15 amino acids. The germline V gene has CDR1 MDHEN and CDR2 SYDVKM.

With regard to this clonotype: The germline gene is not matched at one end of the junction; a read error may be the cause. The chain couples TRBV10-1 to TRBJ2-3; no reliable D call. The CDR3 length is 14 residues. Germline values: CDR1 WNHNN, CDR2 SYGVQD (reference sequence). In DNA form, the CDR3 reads TGCGTCAGCAGCGAGTCAATAGGCTCGAATAGGATGTATTTT. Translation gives CVSSESIGSNRMYF.

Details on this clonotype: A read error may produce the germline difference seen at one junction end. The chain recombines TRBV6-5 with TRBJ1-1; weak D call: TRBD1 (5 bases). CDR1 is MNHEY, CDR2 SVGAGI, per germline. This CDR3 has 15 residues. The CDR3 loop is CASSYSRAGNNETSF. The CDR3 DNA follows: TGTGCCAGCAGTTACTCCAGGGCAGGGAACAATGAAACTTCCTTT.

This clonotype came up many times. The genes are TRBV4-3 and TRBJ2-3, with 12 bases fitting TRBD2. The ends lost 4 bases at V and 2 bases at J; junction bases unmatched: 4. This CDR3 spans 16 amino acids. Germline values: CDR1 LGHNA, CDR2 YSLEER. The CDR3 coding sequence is TGCGCCAGCAGCCCACTAGCGGGAGGAGTCACAGATACGCAGTATTTT. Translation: CASSPLAGGVTDTQYF.

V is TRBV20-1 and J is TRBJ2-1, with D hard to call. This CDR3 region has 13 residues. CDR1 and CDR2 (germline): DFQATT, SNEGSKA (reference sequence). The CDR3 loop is CRIIPPGRDEQFF. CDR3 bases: TGCCGCATAATCCCCCCCGGCCGCGATGAGCAGTTCTTC.

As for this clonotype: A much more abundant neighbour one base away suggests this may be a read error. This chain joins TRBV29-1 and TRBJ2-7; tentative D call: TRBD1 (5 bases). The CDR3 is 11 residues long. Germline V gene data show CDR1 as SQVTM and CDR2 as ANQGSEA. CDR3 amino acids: CSGIRGNEQYF. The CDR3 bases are TGCAGTGGTATAAGGGGAAACGAGCAGTACTTC.

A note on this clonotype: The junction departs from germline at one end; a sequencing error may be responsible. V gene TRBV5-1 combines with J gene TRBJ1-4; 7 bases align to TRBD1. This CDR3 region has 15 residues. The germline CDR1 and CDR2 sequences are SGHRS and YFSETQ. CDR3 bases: TGCGCCTGCAGATTGGAGTGTACAGGGGAGAAAAAACTGTTTTTT. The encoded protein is CACRLECTGEKKLFF.

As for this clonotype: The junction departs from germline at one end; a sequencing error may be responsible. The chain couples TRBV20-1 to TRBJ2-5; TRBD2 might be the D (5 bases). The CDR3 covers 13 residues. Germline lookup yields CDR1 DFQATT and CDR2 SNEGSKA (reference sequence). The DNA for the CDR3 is TGCAGTGCTAGAGTGGTGGGAGAAGAGACCCACTACTTC. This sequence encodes CSARVVGEETHYF.

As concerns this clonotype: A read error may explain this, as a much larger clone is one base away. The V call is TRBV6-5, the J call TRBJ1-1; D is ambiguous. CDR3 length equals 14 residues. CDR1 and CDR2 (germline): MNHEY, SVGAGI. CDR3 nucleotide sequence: TGTACCAGCAGTTCCTACGACAATATTCCTCAAGCTTTCTTT. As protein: CTSSSYDNIPQAFF.

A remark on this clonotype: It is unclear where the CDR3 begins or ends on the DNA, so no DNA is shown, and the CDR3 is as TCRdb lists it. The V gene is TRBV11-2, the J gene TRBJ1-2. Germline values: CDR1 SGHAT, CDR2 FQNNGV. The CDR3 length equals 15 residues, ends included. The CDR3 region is CASSLGGLYPCGYTF.

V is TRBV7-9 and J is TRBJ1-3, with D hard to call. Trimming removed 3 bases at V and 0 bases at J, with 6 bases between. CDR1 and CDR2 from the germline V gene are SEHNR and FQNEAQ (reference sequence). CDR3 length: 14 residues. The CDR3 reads CASSLAFSGNTIYF. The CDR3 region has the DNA TGTGCCAGCAGCTTGGCCTTCTCTGGAAACACCATATATTTT.

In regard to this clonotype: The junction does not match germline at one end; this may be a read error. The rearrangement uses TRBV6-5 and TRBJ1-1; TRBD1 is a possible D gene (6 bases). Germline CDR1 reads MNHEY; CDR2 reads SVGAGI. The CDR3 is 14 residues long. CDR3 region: CAGCKTGWNTKAFF. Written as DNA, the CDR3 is TGTGCCGGCTGCAAAACAGGGTGGAACACTAAAGCTTTCTTT.

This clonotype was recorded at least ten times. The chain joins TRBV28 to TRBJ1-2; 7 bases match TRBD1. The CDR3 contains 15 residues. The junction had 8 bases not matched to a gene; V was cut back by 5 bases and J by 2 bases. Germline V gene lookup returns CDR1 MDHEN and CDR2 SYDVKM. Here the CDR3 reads CASSLPSQGNYGYTF. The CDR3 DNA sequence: TGTGCCAGCAGTCTCCCTTCACAGGGGAACTATGGCTACACCTTC.

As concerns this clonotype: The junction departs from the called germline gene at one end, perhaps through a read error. The CDR3 protein is CASSPPGPYDQYF. CDR3 coding DNA: TGTGCCAGCAGCCCCCCTGGCCCCTACGACCAGTACTTC. The chain couples TRBV5-6 to TRBJ2-7; no clear D gene. The CDR3 spans 13 residues. The germline gives CDR1 SGHDT, CDR2 YYEEEE. The variable domain in full, completed from reference TRBV5-6 and TRBJ2-7, reads DAGVTQSPTHLIKTRGQQVTLRCSPKSGHDTVSWYQQALGQGPQFIFQYYEEEERQRGNFPDRFSGHQFPNYSSELNVNALLLGDSALYLCASSPPGPYDQYFGPGTRLTVT.

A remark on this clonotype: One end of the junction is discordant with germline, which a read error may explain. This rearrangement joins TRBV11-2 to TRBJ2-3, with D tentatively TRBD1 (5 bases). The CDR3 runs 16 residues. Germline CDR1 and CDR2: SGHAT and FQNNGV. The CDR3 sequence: CSSSLRSQVSTYTQYF. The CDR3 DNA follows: TGTTCCAGCAGCTTACGATCACAGGTTAGCACATATACGCAGTATTTT.

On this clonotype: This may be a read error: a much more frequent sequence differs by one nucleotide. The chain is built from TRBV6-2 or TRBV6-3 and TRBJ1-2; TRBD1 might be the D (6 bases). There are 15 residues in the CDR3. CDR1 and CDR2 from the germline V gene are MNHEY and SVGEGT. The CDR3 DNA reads TGTACCAGCAGAGCCAGGGGTCAGACGTATAGTGGCTACACCTTC. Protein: CTSRARGQTYSGYTF.

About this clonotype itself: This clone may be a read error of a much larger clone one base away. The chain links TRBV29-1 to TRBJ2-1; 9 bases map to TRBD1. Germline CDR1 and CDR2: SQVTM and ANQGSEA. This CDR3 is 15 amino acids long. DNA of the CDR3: TGCAGCGTGGATACTCCGGGACAGGGTTTCAATGAGGAGTTCTTC. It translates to CSVDTPGQGFNEEFF.

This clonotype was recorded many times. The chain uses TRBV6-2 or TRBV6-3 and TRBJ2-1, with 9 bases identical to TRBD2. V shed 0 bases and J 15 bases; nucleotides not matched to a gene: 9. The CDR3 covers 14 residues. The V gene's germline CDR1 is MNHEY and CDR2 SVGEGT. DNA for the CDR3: TGTGCCAGCAGTTACTCGAGGGGGACTAGCAATTTGTTCTTC. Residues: CASSYSRGTSNLFF.

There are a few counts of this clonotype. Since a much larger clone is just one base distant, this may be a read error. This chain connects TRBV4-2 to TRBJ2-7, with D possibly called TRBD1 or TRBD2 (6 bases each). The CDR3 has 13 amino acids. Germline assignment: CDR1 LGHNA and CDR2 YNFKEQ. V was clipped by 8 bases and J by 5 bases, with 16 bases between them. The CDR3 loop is CASGGGEENEQYF. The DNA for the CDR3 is TGTGCCAGCGGGGGCGGGGAAGAAAACGAGCAGTACTTC.

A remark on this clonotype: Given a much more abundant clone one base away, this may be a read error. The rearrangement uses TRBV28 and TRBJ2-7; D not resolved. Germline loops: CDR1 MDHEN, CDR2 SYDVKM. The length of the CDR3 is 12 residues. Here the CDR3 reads CPSSSEDYEQYF. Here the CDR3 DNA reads TGTCCCAGCTCGTCCGAGGACTACGAGCAGTACTTC.

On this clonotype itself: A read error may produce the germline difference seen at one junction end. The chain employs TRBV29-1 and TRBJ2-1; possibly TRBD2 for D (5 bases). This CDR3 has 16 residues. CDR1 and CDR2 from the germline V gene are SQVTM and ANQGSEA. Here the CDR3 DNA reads TGCAGCGTTGAAGTTCTGGACTCCCTATCCTTCAATGAGCAGTTCTTC. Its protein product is CSVEVLDSLSFNEQFF.

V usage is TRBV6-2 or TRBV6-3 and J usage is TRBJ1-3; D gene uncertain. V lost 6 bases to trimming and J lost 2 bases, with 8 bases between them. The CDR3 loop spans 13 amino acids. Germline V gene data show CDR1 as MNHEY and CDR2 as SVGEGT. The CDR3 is CASSRWTGNTIYF. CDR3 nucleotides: TGTGCCAGCAGCCGGTGGACTGGAAACACCATATATTTT.

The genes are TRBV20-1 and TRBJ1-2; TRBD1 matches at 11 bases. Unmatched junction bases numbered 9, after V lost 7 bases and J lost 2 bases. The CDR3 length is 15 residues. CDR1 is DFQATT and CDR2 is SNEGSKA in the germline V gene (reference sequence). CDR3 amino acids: CSDSSDRGRNYGYTF. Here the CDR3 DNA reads TGCAGTGATAGTTCGGACAGGGGGCGCAACTATGGCTACACCTTC.

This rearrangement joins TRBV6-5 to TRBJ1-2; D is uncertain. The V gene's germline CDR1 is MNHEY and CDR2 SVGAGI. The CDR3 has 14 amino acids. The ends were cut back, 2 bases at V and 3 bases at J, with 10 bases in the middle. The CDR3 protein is CASSYTFRYYGYTF. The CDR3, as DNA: TGTGCCAGCAGTTACACATTCAGATACTATGGCTACACCTTC.